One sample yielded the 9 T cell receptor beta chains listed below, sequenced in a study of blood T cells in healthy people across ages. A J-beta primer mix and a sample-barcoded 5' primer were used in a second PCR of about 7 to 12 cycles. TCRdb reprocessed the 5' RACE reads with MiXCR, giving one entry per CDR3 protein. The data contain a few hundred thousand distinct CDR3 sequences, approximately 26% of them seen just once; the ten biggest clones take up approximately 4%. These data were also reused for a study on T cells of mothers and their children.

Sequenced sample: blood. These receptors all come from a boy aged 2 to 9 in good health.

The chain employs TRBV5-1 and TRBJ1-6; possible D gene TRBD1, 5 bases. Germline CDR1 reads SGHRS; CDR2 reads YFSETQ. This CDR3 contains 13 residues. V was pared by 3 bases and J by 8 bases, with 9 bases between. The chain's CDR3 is CASSWGTDSPLHF. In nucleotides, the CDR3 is TGCGCCAGCAGCTGGGGGACGGATTCACCCCTCCACTTT. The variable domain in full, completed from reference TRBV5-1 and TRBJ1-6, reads KAGVTQTPRYLIKTRGQQVTLSCSPISGHRSVSWYQQTPGQGLQFLFEYFSETQRNKGNFPGRFSGRQFSNSRSEMNVSTLELGDSALYLCASSWGTDSPLHFGNGTRLTVT.

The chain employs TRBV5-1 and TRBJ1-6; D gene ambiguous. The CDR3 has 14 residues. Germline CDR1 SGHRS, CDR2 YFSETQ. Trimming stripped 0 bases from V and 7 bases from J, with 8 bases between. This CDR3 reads CASSLESPNSPLHF. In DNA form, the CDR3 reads TGCGCCAGCAGCTTGGAGTCCCCCAATTCACCCCTCCACTTT.

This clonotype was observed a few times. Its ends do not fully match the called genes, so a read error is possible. CDR3 residues: CASSQDHDRPYEQYF. DNA for the CDR3: TGCGCAAGCAGCCAAGATCATGACAGACCCTACGAGCAGTACTTC. The chain couples TRBV4-3 to TRBJ2-7, with D maybe TRBD1 (5 bases). Germline V gene lookup returns CDR1 LGHNA and CDR2 YSLEER. This CDR3 has 15 residues.

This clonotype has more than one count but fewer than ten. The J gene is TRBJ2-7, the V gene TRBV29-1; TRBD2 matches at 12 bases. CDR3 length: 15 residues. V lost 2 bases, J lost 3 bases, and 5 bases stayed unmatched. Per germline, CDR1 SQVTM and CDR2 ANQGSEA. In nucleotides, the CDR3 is TGCAGCGTTGAACTCGCGACTAGCGGGAGCTACGAGCAGTACTTC. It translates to CSVELATSGSYEQYF.

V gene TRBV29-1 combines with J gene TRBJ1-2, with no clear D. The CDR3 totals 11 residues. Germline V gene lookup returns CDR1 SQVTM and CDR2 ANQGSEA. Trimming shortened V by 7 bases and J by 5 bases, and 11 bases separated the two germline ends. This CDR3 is CSANGLYGYTF. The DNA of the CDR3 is TGCAGCGCTAATGGACTTTATGGCTACACCTTC. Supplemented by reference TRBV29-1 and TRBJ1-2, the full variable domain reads SAVISQKPSRDICQRGTSLTIQCQVDSQVTMMFWYRQQPGQSLTLIATANQGSEATYESGFVIDKFPISRPNLTFSTLTVSNMSPEDSSIYLCSANGLYGYTFGSGTRLTVV.

The CDR3 region has the DNA TGCAGTGCGTTAACGGGACAGGGCTCCTACGAGCAGTACTTC. Its protein is CSALTGQGSYEQYF. This chain links TRBV20-1 with TRBJ2-7; 9 nucleotides align to TRBD1. Germline V gene data show CDR1 as DFQATT and CDR2 as SNEGSKA (reference sequence). CDR3 size: 14 residues. V shed 6 bases and J 0 bases; nucleotides not matched to a gene: 6.

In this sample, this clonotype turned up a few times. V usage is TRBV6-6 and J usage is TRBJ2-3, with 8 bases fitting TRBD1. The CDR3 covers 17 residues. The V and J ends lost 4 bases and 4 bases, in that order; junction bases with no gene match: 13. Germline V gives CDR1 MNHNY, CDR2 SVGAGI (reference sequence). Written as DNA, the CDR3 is TGTGCCAGCAGTTGGGTCGAGAGGACAGGGTTATCAGATACGCAGTATTTT. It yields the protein CASSWVERTGLSDTQYF.

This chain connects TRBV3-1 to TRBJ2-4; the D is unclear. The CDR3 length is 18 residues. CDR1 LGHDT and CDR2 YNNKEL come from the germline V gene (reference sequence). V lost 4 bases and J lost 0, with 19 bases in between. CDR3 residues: CASSLIIHDMVAKNIQYF. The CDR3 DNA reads TGTGCCAGCAGCCTTATCATCCACGATATGGTAGCCAAAAACATTCAGTACTTC.

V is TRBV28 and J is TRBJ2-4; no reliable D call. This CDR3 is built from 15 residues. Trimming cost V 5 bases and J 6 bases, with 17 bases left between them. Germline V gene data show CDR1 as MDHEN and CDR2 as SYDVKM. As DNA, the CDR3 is TGTGCCAGCAGTCCCGGAGACTCAGTCGGAAACATTCAGTACTTC. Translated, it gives CASSPGDSVGNIQYF.